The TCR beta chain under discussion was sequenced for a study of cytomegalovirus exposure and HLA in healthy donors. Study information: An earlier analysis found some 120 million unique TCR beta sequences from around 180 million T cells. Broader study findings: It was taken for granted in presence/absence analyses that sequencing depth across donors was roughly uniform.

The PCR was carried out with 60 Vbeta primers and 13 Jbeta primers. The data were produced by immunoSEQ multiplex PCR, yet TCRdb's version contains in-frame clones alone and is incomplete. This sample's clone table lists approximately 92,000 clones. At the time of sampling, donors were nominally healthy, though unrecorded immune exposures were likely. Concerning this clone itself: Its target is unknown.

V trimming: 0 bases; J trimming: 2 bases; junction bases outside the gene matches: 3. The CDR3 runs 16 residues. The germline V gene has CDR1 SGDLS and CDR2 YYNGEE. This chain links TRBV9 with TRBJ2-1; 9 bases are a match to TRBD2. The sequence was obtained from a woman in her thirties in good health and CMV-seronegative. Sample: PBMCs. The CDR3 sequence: CASSVDAGGAYNEQFF. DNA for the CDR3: TGTGCCAGCAGCGTAGATGCGGGGGGGGCCTACAATGAGCAGTTCTTC. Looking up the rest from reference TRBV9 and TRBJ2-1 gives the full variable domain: DSGVTQTPKHLITATGQRVTLRCSPRSGDLSVYWYQQSLDQGLQFLIQYYNGEERAKGNILERFSAQQFPDLHSELNLSSLELGDSALYFCASSVDAGGAYNEQFFGPGTRLTVL.